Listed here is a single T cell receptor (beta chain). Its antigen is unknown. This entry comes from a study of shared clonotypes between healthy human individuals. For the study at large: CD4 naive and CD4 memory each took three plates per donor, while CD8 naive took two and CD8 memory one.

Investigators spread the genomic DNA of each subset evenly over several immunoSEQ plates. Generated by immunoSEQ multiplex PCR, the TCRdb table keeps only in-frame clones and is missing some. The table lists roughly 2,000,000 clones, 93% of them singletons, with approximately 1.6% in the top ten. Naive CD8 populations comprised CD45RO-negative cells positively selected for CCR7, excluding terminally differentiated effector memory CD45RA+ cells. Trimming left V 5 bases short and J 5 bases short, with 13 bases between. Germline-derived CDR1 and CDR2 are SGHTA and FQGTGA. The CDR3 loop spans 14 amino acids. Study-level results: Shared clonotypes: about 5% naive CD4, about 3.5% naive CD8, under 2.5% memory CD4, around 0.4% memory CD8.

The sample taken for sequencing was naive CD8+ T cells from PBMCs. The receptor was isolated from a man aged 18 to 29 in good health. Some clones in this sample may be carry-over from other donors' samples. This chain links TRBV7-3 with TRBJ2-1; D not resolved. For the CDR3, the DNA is TGTGCCAGCAGCCTCTCGACTGGCCACAATGAGCAGTTCTTC. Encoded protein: CASSLSTGHNEQFF.